The 25 T cell receptor beta chains below all came from one sample that was sequenced in a study of blood T cell repertoires in COVID-19. Profiling relied on immunoSEQ multiplex PCR, and the TCRdb table lists in-frame clones only, not all of them. The repertoire includes 70,000 to 90,000 clones, 75% to 90% of them detected once, and over 9.5% sits in the top ten. The sequenced material came from peripheral blood. Source of these receptors: a human donor in a cohort sampled during active COVID-19.

V is TRBV7-2 and J is TRBJ2-1; 7 nucleotides agree with TRBD1. This CDR3 is 15 amino acids long. Germline V CDR1 and CDR2: SGHTA, FQGNSA. V lost 5 bases, J lost 4 bases, and 8 bases stayed unmatched. CDR3 nucleotide sequence: TGTGCCAGCAGCACATCCTGGGGACAGTACAATGAGCAGTTCTTC. Protein: CASSTSWGQYNEQFF.

The chain has TRBV7-6 and TRBJ1-1, with D possibly being TRBD1 (5 bases). Per germline, CDR1 SGHVS and CDR2 FNYEAQ. The CDR3 has 18 residues. Trimming left V 0 bases short and J 3 bases short, with 20 bases between. This chain's CDR3 is CASSLARNRGYRYTEAFF. CDR3 in DNA: TGTGCCAGCAGCTTAGCTAGGAATAGGGGTTATCGTTACACTGAAGCTTTCTTT.

The J gene is TRBJ1-2, the V gene TRBV2; D not resolved. Germline CDR1 SNHLY, CDR2 FYNNEI. The CDR3 totals 12 residues. V shed 3 bases and J shed 8 bases, with 10 bases lying between them. This chain's CDR3 is CASSEYSRGYTF. The DNA for the CDR3 is TGTGCCAGCAGTGAGTACAGCCGCGGCTACACCTTC. The entire variable domain, with the rest obtained from reference TRBV2 and TRBJ1-2, is as follows: EPEVTQTPSHQVTQMGQEVILRCVPISNHLYFYWYRQILGQKVEFLVSFYNNEISEKSEIFDDQFSVERPDGSNFTLKIRSTKLEDSAMYFCASSEYSRGYTFGSGTRLTVV.

The rearrangement joins TRBV3-1 (or the pseudogene TRBV3-2) to TRBJ2-1, with a possible D match to TRBD1 (6 bases). V lost 4 bases and J 6 bases, leaving 16 bases between the germline ends. Germline V gene sequence: CDR1 LGHDT, CDR2 YNNKEL (reference sequence). This CDR3 has 15 amino acids. The DNA for the CDR3 is TGTGCCAGCAGCCGATCGGGCGCAGGGGTCAATGAGCAGTTCTTC. Protein: CASSRSGAGVNEQFF.

V and J are TRBV24-1 and TRBJ2-7; 11 bases line up with TRBD1. This CDR3 region has 17 residues. Germline V gene sequence: CDR1 KGHDR, CDR2 SFDVKD. Trimming removed 0 bases from V and 3 bases from J; junction bases left unmatched: 6. CDR3 sequence (DNA): TGTGCCACCAGTGATTTGGTGGACAGGGGGCTCGACTACGAGCAGTACTTC. Translating it yields CATSDLVDRGLDYEQYF.

The chain links TRBV3-1 (or the pseudogene TRBV3-2) to TRBJ2-7, with TRBD1 matching 8 bases. Germline-derived CDR1 and CDR2 are LGHDT and YNNKEL (reference sequence). The CDR3 runs to 14 residues. V shed 2 bases and J 7 bases; nucleotides not matched to a gene: 7. CDR3 sequence reads: CASSQPGQGGEQYF. CDR3 sequence (DNA): TGTGCCAGCAGCCAACCAGGACAGGGCGGTGAGCAGTACTTC.

This chain links TRBV5-4 with TRBJ1-3; TRBD1 is a possible D gene (5 bases). The V and J ends lost 4 bases and 0 bases respectively, with 14 bases between them. CDR1 and CDR2 (germline): SGHNT, YYREEE (reference sequence). The CDR3 extends over 16 amino acids. The CDR3 DNA reads as TGTGCCAGCAGCATCCGGACATCCCTCTCTGGAAACACCATATATTTT. It is translated as CASSIRTSLSGNTIYF. Complete variable domain (other parts from reference TRBV5-4 and TRBJ1-3): ETGVTQSPTHLIKTRGQQVTLRCSSQSGHNTVSWYQQALGQGPQFIFQYYREEENGRGNFPPRFSGLQFPNYSSELNVNALELDDSALYLCASSIRTSLSGNTIYFGEGSWLTVV.

This clone appeared a few times. The chain recombines TRBV14 with TRBJ2-3; D not certain. CDR3 size: 16 residues. Germline CDR1 is SGHDN and CDR2 is FVKESK. The ends were cut back, 1 base at V and 2 bases at J, with 13 bases in the middle. CDR3 nucleotide sequence: TGTGCCAGCAGCCAAGTGTACCCAGTTCTCACAGATACGCAGTATTTT. This codes for CASSQVYPVLTDTQYF.

The chain joins TRBV6-1 to TRBJ2-3, with D hard to call. Trimming left V 5 bases short and J 5 bases short, with 11 bases between. The germline V gene has CDR1 MNHNS and CDR2 SASEGT. This CDR3 contains 13 residues. The CDR3 region has the DNA TGTGCCAGCAGTTATATGGCTAGAGATACGCAGTATTTT. Translated: CASSYMARDTQYF.

The J gene is TRBJ2-7, the V gene TRBV28; TRBD1 agrees at 9 bases. J gave up 4 bases and V 7 bases, and 8 bases lay outside the gene matches. The CDR3 is made up of 14 amino acids. Germline CDR1 reads MDHEN; CDR2 reads SYDVKM. The CDR3 DNA is TGTGCCAGCATCCAAGGTGGACAGGGGTACGAGCAGTACTTC. It translates to CASIQGGQGYEQYF. Full variable domain (remainder filled in from reference TRBV28 and TRBJ2-7): DVKVTQSSRYLVKRTGEKVFLECVQDMDHENMFWYRQDPGLGLRLIYFSYDVKMKEKGDIPEGYSVSREKKERFSLILESASTNQTSMYLCASIQGGQGYEQYFGPGTRLTVT.

CDR3 nucleotides: TGTGCCAGTAGTATAGCTGGGGGCTTGGGATCGTCATATGGCTACACCTTC. As protein: CASSIAGGLGSSYGYTF. V is TRBV19 and J is TRBJ1-2; D might be TRBD1 (6 bases). V was trimmed by 1 base and J by 5 bases, leaving 20 bases between them. The germline V gene has CDR1 LNHDA and CDR2 SQIVND (reference sequence). CDR3 size: 17 residues.

This chain links TRBV30 with TRBJ1-3; a weak D match, TRBD1 (5 bases). Per germline, CDR1 GTSNPN and CDR2 SVGIG (reference sequence). V was shortened by 0 bases and J by 4 bases, with 16 bases between the two germline ends. The length of the CDR3 is 16 residues. The CDR3 here is CAWSVSNRLSGNTIYF. CDR3 nucleotides: TGTGCCTGGAGTGTTTCCAACAGGTTATCAGGAAACACCATATATTTT. The whole variable domain, filled in from reference TRBV30 and TRBJ1-3, reads SQTIHQWPATLVQPVGSPLSLECTVEGTSNPNLYWYRQAAGRGLQLLFYSVGIGQISSEVPQNLSASRPQDRQFILSSKKLLLSDSGFYLCAWSVSNRLSGNTIYFGEGSWLTVV.

This chain uses TRBV3-1 (or the pseudogene TRBV3-2) with TRBJ2-1, with D perhaps TRBD1 (6 bases). V was shortened by 1 base and J by 4 bases, with 14 bases between the two germline ends. The V gene's germline CDR1 is LGHDT and CDR2 YNNKEL (reference sequence). This CDR3 has 16 amino acids. The CDR3 here is CASSQGRGQPYNEQFF. In DNA, the CDR3 is TGTGCCAGCAGCCAAGGCCGCGGACAGCCGTACAATGAGCAGTTCTTC.

CDR3 loop: CASSQTSGYNEQFF. In DNA form, the CDR3 reads TGTGCCAGCAGCCAGACTAGCGGCTACAATGAGCAGTTCTTC. V gene TRBV7-8 combines with J gene TRBJ2-1, with TRBD2 matching over 9 bases. The trim removed 5 bases at V and 3 bases at J, leaving 2 bases unmatched. The CDR3 consists of 14 residues. Germline V gene sequence: CDR1 SGHVS, CDR2 FQNEAQ.

The chain links TRBV9 to TRBJ2-3; TRBD2 matches at 9 bases. V lost 4 bases and J lost 6; bases outside the gene matches: 15. The CDR3 loop spans 17 amino acids. Germline V CDR1 and CDR2: SGDLS, YYNGEE. CDR3 sequence (DNA): TGTGCCAGCAGCACCTCCCATAGCGGGGGTCCGGGGGATACGCAGTATTTT. Its protein product is CASSTSHSGGPGDTQYF. The entire variable domain, with the rest obtained from reference TRBV9 and TRBJ2-3, is as follows: DSGVTQTPKHLITATGQRVTLRCSPRSGDLSVYWYQQSLDQGLQFLIQYYNGEERAKGNILERFSAQQFPDLHSELNLSSLELGDSALYFCASSTSHSGGPGDTQYFGPGTRLTVL.

The gene calls are TRBV7-9 and TRBJ2-3; weak D call: TRBD1 (7 bases). The germline V and J ends were trimmed by 5 bases and 5 bases, with 11 bases remaining between them. Germline V gene data show CDR1 as SEHNR and CDR2 as FQNEAQ (reference sequence). The CDR3 extends over 13 amino acids. Here the CDR3 reads CASSGQGGDTQYF. The CDR3 DNA follows: TGTGCCAGCAGCGGCCAGGGGGGAGATACGCAGTATTTT. The variable domain in full, completed from reference TRBV7-9 and TRBJ2-3, reads DTGVSQNPRHKITKRGQNVTFRCDPISEHNRLYWYRQTLGQGPEFLTYFQNEAQLEKSRLLSDRFSAERPKGSFSTLEIQRTEQGDSAMYLCASSGQGGDTQYFGPGTRLTVL.

J is TRBJ2-7 and V is TRBV13; 9 nucleotides line up with TRBD1. Looked up from germline, CDR1 is PRHDT and CDR2 is FYEKMQ (reference sequence). The length of the CDR3 is 13 residues. V shed 4 bases, J shed 3 bases, and the junction held 1 base outside the gene matches. The CDR3: CASSSDRGYEQYF. As DNA, the CDR3 is TGTGCCAGCAGCTCGGACAGGGGCTACGAGCAGTACTTC.

The rearrangement joins TRBV9 to TRBJ2-3; D not resolved. V was clipped by 0 bases and J by 5 bases, with 10 bases between them. Germline CDR1 is SGDLS and CDR2 is YYNGEE. The CDR3 extends over 14 amino acids. CDR3 nucleotides: TGTGCCAGCAGCGTAGGTCCTTCTGTAGATACGCAGTATTTT. Its protein is CASSVGPSVDTQYF.

The rearrangement joins TRBV10-1 to TRBJ2-5, with 11 bases aligning to TRBD2. With V trimmed by 4 bases and J by 2 bases, 9 bases remained unmatched. The CDR3 contains 17 residues. Germline V CDR1 and CDR2: WNHNN, SYGVQD (reference sequence). CDR3 DNA: TGCGCCAGCAGTGCGGTCTCGGGGACTAGCGGACAAGAGACCCAGTACTTC. It is translated as CASSAVSGTSGQETQYF.

The chain joins TRBV14 to TRBJ1-6, with 8 bases identical to TRBD1. Germline-derived CDR1 and CDR2 are SGHDN and FVKESK. V trimming: 1 base; J trimming: 10 bases; junction bases outside the gene matches: 6. This CDR3 has 15 amino acids. CDR3 loop: CASSQGGRGRSPLHF. CDR3 DNA: TGTGCCAGCAGCCAAGGGGGCAGGGGGCGATCACCCCTCCACTTT.

The rearrangement uses TRBV2 and TRBJ2-2; 8 bases agree with TRBD2. Trimming at V came to 5 bases and at J to 3 bases, leaving 5 bases not matched to a gene. The V gene's germline CDR1 is SNHLY and CDR2 FYNNEI. This CDR3 region has 15 residues. CDR3 protein: CASSFSGTYTGELFF. In DNA, the CDR3 is TGTGCCAGCAGTTTTAGCGGGACCTACACCGGGGAGCTGTTTTTT.

The V and J genes are TRBV5-4 and TRBJ1-4, with 7 nucleotides matching TRBD1. Germline lookup yields CDR1 SGHNT and CDR2 YYREEE (reference sequence). This CDR3 contains 14 residues. Trimming at V came to 3 bases and at J to 2 bases, leaving 1 base not matched to a gene. Here the CDR3 DNA reads TGTGCCAGCAGCTGGGGACAGACTAATGAAAAACTGTTTTTT. Translated, it gives CASSWGQTNEKLFF.

This clone was detected a few times. This chain uses TRBV19 with TRBJ2-1; 14 bases agree with TRBD2. This CDR3 has 15 amino acids. Trimming took 5 bases from V and 8 from J; bases not matched to a gene: 5. The V gene's germline CDR1 is LNHDA and CDR2 SQIVND (reference sequence). CDR3 loop: CASSPGLAGEDEQFF. The CDR3 nucleotides are TGTGCCAGTAGTCCGGGACTAGCGGGGGAGGATGAGCAGTTCTTC.

The genes are TRBV29-1 and TRBJ2-2, with D unresolved. The ends were cut back, 1 base at V and 5 bases at J, with 8 bases in the middle. This CDR3 comprises 13 residues. Per the germline V gene, CDR1 is SQVTM and CDR2 is ANQGSEA. CDR3 amino acids: CSVEAVWTGELFF. The CDR3, as DNA: TGCAGCGTTGAAGCGGTATGGACCGGGGAGCTGTTTTTT.

The chain combines TRBV27 with TRBJ2-7; 7 bases agree with TRBD2. CDR1 and CDR2 (germline): MNHEY, SMNVEV (reference sequence). With 4 bases clipped from V and 5 bases from J, the junction kept 8 bases outside the gene matches. This CDR3 is 14 amino acids long. CDR3 sequence reads: CASSSGTTANEQYF. The CDR3 bases are TGTGCCAGCAGTTCTGGGACTACGGCAAACGAGCAGTACTTC.